This T cell receptor (beta chain) was found in a study of blood T cells in healthy people across ages. Together with a sample-barcoded 5' primer, a J-beta primer mix was included in a second PCR lasting about 7 to 11 cycles. With 12 random nucleotides, a template-switch adaptor tagged each individual cDNA molecule. TCRdb analysed the 5' RACE reads with MiXCR anew, one entry per CDR3 protein. The profile shows around 790,000 distinct CDR3 sequences, approximately 44% of them singletons. Notes on the study in general: Researchers judged that diversity estimates from one million T cells fell short of true values. The long-lived group displayed more naive CD4+ cells, plus higher diversity, than the aged donors did.

The CDR3 covers 13 residues. The V gene lost 5 bases and the J gene lost 0 bases, with 7 bases spanning the gap. The germline V gene encodes CDR1 LGHNT and CDR2 FRNRAP. As for this clonotype: Its antigen is currently unknown.

This sequence joins TRBV12-5 and TRBJ1-2; D not certain. The receptor's source is a man in his sixties in good health. Sequencing used blood. The CDR3: CASGRLANYGYTF. The CDR3 DNA reads TGTGCTAGTGGTCGCTTAGCTAACTATGGCTACACCTTC. Using reference TRBV12-5 and TRBJ1-2 for the parts outside the CDR3, the full variable domain is DARVTQTPRHKVTEMGQEVTMRCQPILGHNTVFWYRQTMMQGLELLAYFRNRAPLDDSGMPKDRFSAEMPDATLATLKIQPSEPRDSAVYFCASGRLANYGYTFGSGTRLTVV.